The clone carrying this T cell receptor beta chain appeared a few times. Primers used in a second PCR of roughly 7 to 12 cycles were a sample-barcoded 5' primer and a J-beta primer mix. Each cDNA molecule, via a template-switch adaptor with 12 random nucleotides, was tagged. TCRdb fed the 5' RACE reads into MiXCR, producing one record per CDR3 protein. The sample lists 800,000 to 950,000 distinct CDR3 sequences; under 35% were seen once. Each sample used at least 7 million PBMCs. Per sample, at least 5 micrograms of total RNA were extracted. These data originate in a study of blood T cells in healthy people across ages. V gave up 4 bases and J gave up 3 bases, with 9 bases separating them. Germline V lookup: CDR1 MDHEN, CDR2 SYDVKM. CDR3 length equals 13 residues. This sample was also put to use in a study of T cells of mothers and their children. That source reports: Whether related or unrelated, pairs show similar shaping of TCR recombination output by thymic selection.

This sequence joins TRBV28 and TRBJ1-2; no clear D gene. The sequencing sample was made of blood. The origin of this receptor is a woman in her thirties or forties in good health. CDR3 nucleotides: TGTGCCAGCAGTTACGAGGGCCACTATGGCTACACCTTC. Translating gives CASSYEGHYGYTF.